The 25 T cell receptor beta chains given below trace back to one sample, sequenced in a study of molecular identifiers for immune sequencing clone quantification. Each CDR3 protein gets one entry after TCRdb re-called the PCR reads with MiXCR. The sample yields approximately 590,000 distinct CDR3 sequences, around 25% seen once. The sample taken for sequencing was naive CD8+ T cells from blood, with Jurkat cell RNA spiked in. Described subset: FACS-sorted CD8+CD4-CCR7+CD45RA+ naive T cells. The receptors originated from a human donor in good health. Some libraries in this study had Jurkat cell RNA spiked in.

A single count supports this clonotype. The CDR3 ends on some other residue instead of the conserved phenylalanine or tryptophan, so this is likely a read error. The chain couples TRBV7-2 to TRBJ2-7, with 8 positions matching TRBD2. V was clipped by 1 base and J by 5 bases; unmatched bases: 13. This CDR3 contains 17 residues. Germline V gene sequence: CDR1 SGHTA, CDR2 FQGNSA. CDR3 nucleotide sequence: TGTGCCAGCAGCTTAGAAGTCGCCGGGAGGGCCCGGAACGAGCAGTACTCC. As protein: CASSLEVAGRARNEQYS.

Note on this clonotype: Without the conserved terminal phenylalanine or tryptophan, this CDR3 likely stems from a read error. V usage is TRBV5-6 and J usage is TRBJ1-1; 7 bases line up with TRBD1. Germline CDR1 and CDR2: SGHDT and YYEEEE. The CDR3 totals 14 residues. CDR3 DNA sequence: TGTGCCAGCAGTTTGGGGACAGTTCCATCTGAAGCTTTCTAT. It yields the protein CASSLGTVPSEAFY.

V and J are TRBV18 and TRBJ2-4; D possibly matches TRBD1 or TRBD2 (7 bases each). This CDR3 has 16 amino acids. The V end lost 8 bases, the J end lost 1 base, and 18 bases lay between the germline ends. Germline-derived CDR1 and CDR2 are KGHSH and LQKENI. Written as DNA, the CDR3 is TGTGCCAGCACGAAAGACAGGGAGGGGGCCAAAAACATTCAGTACTTC. Translation: CASTKDREGAKNIQYF.

This clonotype was observed a handful of times. The genes are TRBV4-1 and TRBJ2-7, with 10 bases aligning to TRBD2. This CDR3 contains 15 residues. CDR1 MGHRA and CDR2 YSYEKL come from the germline V gene. J lost 7 bases, V lost 0 bases, and 6 bases had no gene match. CDR3 amino acids: CASSQETSGSWEQYF. The CDR3 DNA follows: TGCGCCAGCAGCCAAGAGACTAGCGGGTCTTGGGAGCAGTACTTC.

This clonotype was detected many times. The rearrangement links TRBV20-1 to TRBJ1-5; D may be TRBD1 (5 bases). There are 15 residues in the CDR3. With 3 bases removed from V and 5 bases from J, the gap between germline ends came to 17 bases. Germline CDR1 DFQATT, CDR2 SNEGSKA (reference sequence). CDR3 residues: CSARTRQGTYQPQHF. The CDR3 nucleotides are TGCAGTGCTAGGACACGGCAGGGAACGTATCAGCCCCAGCATTTT.

J is TRBJ2-1 and V is TRBV20-1; TRBD2 is a possible D gene (5 bases). CDR3 size: 15 residues. V was cut by 1 base and J by 9 bases, with 19 bases left in between. Germline CDR1 DFQATT, CDR2 SNEGSKA (reference sequence). CDR3 bases: TGCAGTGCTAGAGCCCCCGGGATCTTTCGGGGTGAGCAGTTCTTC. It encodes CSARAPGIFRGEQFF.

This clonotype showed up many times. The chain has TRBV4-1 and TRBJ1-1; 9 positions match TRBD1. The V and J ends lost 1 base and 5 bases, in that order; junction bases with no gene match: 5. Germline V gene data show CDR1 as MGHRA and CDR2 as YSYEKL. This CDR3 region has 15 residues. The CDR3 sequence: CASSQGQGVMTEAFF. As DNA, the CDR3 is TGCGCCAGCAGCCAAGGACAGGGGGTGATGACTGAAGCTTTCTTT.

V and J are TRBV7-6 and TRBJ2-7; possible D gene TRBD2, 5 bases. CDR1 is SGHVS, CDR2 FNYEAQ, per germline. V dropped 0 bases and J dropped 6 bases, with 21 bases sitting between them. The CDR3 runs to 17 residues. CDR3 sequence reads: CASSLAVPEITGSEQYF. CDR3 coding DNA: TGTGCCAGCAGCTTAGCGGTCCCAGAAATAACGGGAAGCGAGCAGTACTTC.

This clonotype has a handful of counts. V usage is TRBV19 and J usage is TRBJ2-2; 8 nucleotides line up with TRBD2. There are 16 residues in the CDR3. The V segment lost 2 bases and the J segment 0 bases; nucleotides outside the gene matches: 2. CDR1 is LNHDA and CDR2 is SQIVND in the germline V gene (reference sequence). CDR3 residues: CASSISGGPNTGELFF. The CDR3, as DNA: TGTGCCAGTAGTATAAGCGGGGGACCGAACACCGGGGAGCTGTTTTTT.

The rearrangement links TRBV3-1 to TRBJ2-5; 7 bases match TRBD1. Looked up from germline, CDR1 is LGHDT and CDR2 is YNNKEL (reference sequence). The V segment lost 6 bases and the J segment 4 bases; nucleotides outside the gene matches: 5. The CDR3 contains 13 residues. CDR3 DNA: TGTGCCAGCAGGGGGACAGCAAGAGAGACCCAGTACTTC. Amino acids: CASRGTARETQYF.

Many counts were recorded for this clonotype. This chain joins TRBV7-9 and TRBJ2-7; D unresolved. The CDR3 contains 12 residues. The ends were cut back, 5 bases at V and 1 base at J, with 6 bases in the middle. Germline V CDR1 and CDR2: SEHNR, FQNEAQ (reference sequence). In DNA form, the CDR3 reads TGTGCCAGCAGCCCACAGTCCTACGAGCAGTACTTC. It translates to CASSPQSYEQYF.

This clonotype was found a few times. V gene TRBV7-9 combines with J gene TRBJ2-5; D possibly corresponds to TRBD1 (7 bases). Germline CDR1 reads SEHNR; CDR2 reads FQNEAQ (reference sequence). Trimming pared 4 bases from V and 7 bases from J, leaving 19 bases between. There are 15 residues in the CDR3. CDR3 residues: CASSYGTDMGGTQYF. CDR3 in DNA: TGTGCCAGCAGCTATGGGACAGACATGGGGGGGACCCAGTACTTC.

This clonotype appeared a few times. The chain is built from TRBV4-1 and TRBJ1-1; 8 positions match TRBD1. Germline-derived CDR1 and CDR2 are MGHRA and YSYEKL. V shed 4 bases and J 3 bases; nucleotides not matched to a gene: 7. There are 15 residues in the CDR3. This chain's CDR3 is CASSPGGGWDTEAFF. The CDR3 DNA sequence: TGCGCCAGCAGCCCAGGGGGCGGGTGGGACACTGAAGCTTTCTTT.

This clonotype has more than one count but fewer than ten. The V gene is TRBV6-5, the J gene TRBJ2-6; a possible D gene is TRBD2 (5 bases). Germline CDR1 reads MNHEY; CDR2 reads SVGAGI. V lost 8 bases and J 4 bases, leaving 15 bases between the germline ends. The CDR3 loop spans 15 amino acids. The CDR3 region has the DNA TGTGCCAGCGGCGGGTTAAGCGAGGGGGCCAACGTCCTGACTTTC. Amino acids: CASGGLSEGANVLTF.

A remark on this clonotype: This may arise from a read error, as a much more abundant clone is one base away. The rearrangement links TRBV5-1 to TRBJ2-7, with D perhaps matching TRBD1 or TRBD2 (5 bases each). This CDR3 has 13 amino acids. Germline values: CDR1 SGHRS, CDR2 YFSETQ. CDR3 protein: CSSSWGPNYEQYF. The CDR3 DNA is TGCTCCAGCAGCTGGGGACCGAACTACGAGCAGTACTTC.

This clonotype appeared many times. J is TRBJ2-7 and V is TRBV7-9, with 7 bases identical to TRBD2. The CDR3 is 15 residues long. Germline CDR1 SEHNR, CDR2 FQNEAQ (reference sequence). The J segment lost 2 bases and the V segment lost 5 bases, leaving 9 bases of the junction unmatched. CDR3 sequence: CASSTGLVGTYEQYF. The CDR3, as DNA: TGTGCCAGCAGCACCGGACTAGTCGGGACCTACGAGCAGTACTTC.

Many counts were recorded for this clonotype. V usage is TRBV20-1 and J usage is TRBJ2-7; D is perhaps TRBD1 (5 bases). CDR3 length: 16 amino acids. V shed 1 base and J shed 2 bases, with 18 bases lying between them. Germline lookup yields CDR1 DFQATT and CDR2 SNEGSKA (reference sequence). CDR3 protein: CSARGGSQANPYEQYF. In DNA form, the CDR3 reads TGCAGTGCTAGAGGGGGCAGCCAGGCTAACCCCTACGAGCAGTACTTC.

The CDR3 DNA reads TGTGCCAGCAGTTACACCGGACAGGGAGGGACTGAAGCTTTCTTT. Encoded protein: CASSYTGQGGTEAFF. The chain uses TRBV6-5 and TRBJ1-1; 8 bases line up with TRBD1. Trimming at V came to 2 bases and at J to 5 bases, leaving 7 bases not matched to a gene. Germline CDR1 and CDR2: MNHEY and SVGAGI. The CDR3 covers 15 residues.

Concerning this clonotype itself: Relative to the germline gene, one junction end is altered; a read error may explain this. The rearrangement uses TRBV7-6 and TRBJ2-1, with no clear D. This CDR3 is built from 14 residues. Germline lookup yields CDR1 SGHVS and CDR2 FNYEAQ. CDR3 sequence reads: CANSLKVGGNEQFF. As DNA, the CDR3 is TGTGCCAACAGCTTAAAGGTTGGTGGTAATGAGCAGTTCTTC.

The chain uses TRBV2 and TRBJ2-1, with D possibly being TRBD2 (5 bases). The CDR3 has 13 amino acids. Germline-derived CDR1 and CDR2 are SNHLY and FYNNEI. The ends were cut back, 3 bases at V and 4 bases at J, with 7 bases in the middle. CDR3 coding DNA: TGTGCCAGCAGTGACGGACTGTACAATGAGCAGTTCTTC. Protein product: CASSDGLYNEQFF. Supplemented by reference TRBV2 and TRBJ2-1, the full variable domain reads EPEVTQTPSHQVTQMGQEVILRCVPISNHLYFYWYRQILGQKVEFLVSFYNNEISEKSEIFDDQFSVERPDGSNFTLKIRSTKLEDSAMYFCASSDGLYNEQFFGPGTRLTVL.

This clonotype was counted at least ten times. This CDR3 is CASSQTGGTHAYGYTF. The CDR3 coding sequence is TGTGCCAGCAGCCAAACAGGGGGAACGCACGCGTATGGCTACACCTTC. The chain joins TRBV28 to TRBJ1-2, with 8 bases fitting TRBD1. Germline trimming cut 6 bases from V and 5 bases from J; bases unmatched to any gene: 14. The CDR3 spans 16 residues. Per the germline V gene, CDR1 is MDHEN and CDR2 is SYDVKM.

This clonotype was found many times. The chain couples TRBV15 to TRBJ2-3; perhaps TRBD1 as D (5 bases). Germline CDR1 reads LNHNV; CDR2 reads YYDKDF (reference sequence). Trimming stripped 0 bases from V and 4 bases from J, with 11 bases between. This CDR3 is 15 amino acids long. CDR3 nucleotide sequence: TGTGCCACCAGCAGAGATTCAGGGTTCCCAGATACGCAGTATTTT. It is translated as CATSRDSGFPDTQYF.

This clonotype has only a few counts. The rearrangement joins TRBV5-1 to TRBJ2-1, with 16 bases aligning to TRBD2. The CDR3 runs 15 residues. V lost 5 bases, J lost 6 bases, and 2 bases stayed unmatched. The germline CDR1 and CDR2 sequences are SGHRS and YFSETQ. The CDR3 sequence: CASSGTSGRANEQFF. For the CDR3, the DNA is TGCGCCAGCAGTGGGACTAGCGGGAGGGCCAATGAGCAGTTCTTC.

This clonotype was seen a few times. The chain carries TRBV20-1 and TRBJ2-1; 11 nucleotides match TRBD1. This CDR3 has 14 residues. CDR1 and CDR2 from the germline V gene are DFQATT and SNEGSKA (reference sequence). With 4 bases clipped from V and 9 bases from J, the junction kept 8 bases outside the gene matches. The chain's CDR3 is CSANPRDRGVEQFF. In nucleotides, the CDR3 is TGCAGTGCTAACCCCCGGGACAGGGGGGTTGAGCAGTTCTTC.

This clonotype has only a few counts. The genes are TRBV27 and TRBJ2-4; no clear D. The germline CDR1 and CDR2 sequences are MNHEY and SMNVEV (reference sequence). There are 14 residues in the CDR3. Trimming removed 6 bases at V and 4 bases at J, with 13 bases between. CDR3 in amino acids: CASSPRGSKNIQYF. In DNA form, the CDR3 reads TGTGCCAGCAGCCCCCGCGGCAGTAAAAACATTCAGTACTTC.